This TCR beta chain was profiled in a study of blood T cell repertoires in COVID-19. Generated by immunoSEQ multiplex PCR, the TCRdb table keeps only in-frame clones and is missing some. The table lists under 150,000 clones, 69% of them singletons. Germline-derived CDR1 and CDR2 are SGHAT and FQNNGV. V dropped 0 bases and J dropped 3 bases, with 7 bases sitting between them. The CDR3 sequence is 14 residues long. Sequencing input: peripheral blood. The rearrangement joins TRBV11-2 to TRBJ2-3, with D possibly matching TRBD1 (6 bases). The TCR sequence derives from a woman between 70 and 85 years old with acute or convalescent COVID-19. CDR3 in amino acids: CASSLDTGTDTQYF. The CDR3 DNA reads TGTGCCAGCAGCTTAGATACAGGGACAGATACGCAGTATTTT.